The TCR beta chain under discussion was sequenced for a study of tumor-infiltrating lymphocytes in primary liver carcinoma. This CDR3 has 14 residues. The germline CDR1 and CDR2 sequences are MGHRA and YSYEKL. From 400 to 500 ng total RNA, TCR beta cDNA was generated with a primer in the constant region. Slightly modified ARM-PCR served as the procedure for the TCR beta libraries. These libraries came from three rounds of nested multiplex PCR. Amplification in the first two PCR rounds was performed using TRBV1-TRBV30 forward primers and a C-beta reverse primer for 10 cycles each. TCRdb called the multiplex PCR reads again in MiXCR, with one record for every CDR3 protein. The table includes about 330,000 distinct CDR3 sequences, 65% detected once. In addition to blood RNA drawn from unsorted whole blood, germline DNA was extracted. To note about this clonotype: Its ends do not fully match the called genes, so a read error is possible.

The receptor's source is a man aged 35 to 55 with primary liver carcinoma and hepatitis B virus infection. The specimen sequenced was peripheral blood. V usage is TRBV4-1 and J usage is TRBJ1-1, with a possible D match to TRBD1 (6 bases). DNA for the CDR3: TGTGCCAGCAGCGGTCGGACAGTGAACACTGAAGCTTTCTTT. The encoded protein is CASSGRTVNTEAFF.